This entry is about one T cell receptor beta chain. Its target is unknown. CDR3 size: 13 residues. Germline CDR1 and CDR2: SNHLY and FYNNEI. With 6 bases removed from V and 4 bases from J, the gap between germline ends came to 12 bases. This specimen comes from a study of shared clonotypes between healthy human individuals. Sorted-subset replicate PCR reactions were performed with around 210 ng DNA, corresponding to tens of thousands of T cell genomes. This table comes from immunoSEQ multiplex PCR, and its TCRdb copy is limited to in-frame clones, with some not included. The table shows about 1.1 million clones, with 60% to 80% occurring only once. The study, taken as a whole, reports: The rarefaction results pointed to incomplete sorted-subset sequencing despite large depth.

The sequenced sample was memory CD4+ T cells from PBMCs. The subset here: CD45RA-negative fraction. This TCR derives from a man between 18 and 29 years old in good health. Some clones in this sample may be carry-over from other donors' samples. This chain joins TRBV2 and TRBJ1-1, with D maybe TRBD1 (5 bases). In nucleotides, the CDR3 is TGTGCCAGCAGAGAGGATGGGGGCACTGAAGCTTTCTTT. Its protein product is CASREDGGTEAFF.